These T cell receptor beta chains were read from a single sample in a study of cytomegalovirus exposure and HLA in healthy donors. Some clones are missing from TCRdb's copy, which holds only in-frame ones; the method was immunoSEQ multiplex PCR. The sample consists of more than 60,000 clones, 79% of them appearing once. Sequences were obtained from PBMCs. The receptors shown here come from a woman aged 30 to 39 in good health and CMV-seronegative. CDR3s include the opening cysteine and the closing phenylalanine or tryptophan. D genes are given only for firm matches. Clone size appears in some rows only: once, few, many, or a class for an expanded clone.

NA TRBJ2-3 TRBD1 TRBV7-2 TGTGCCAGCAGCTCGGGACAGGGGGACACCCAGGGGCAGTATTTT CASSSGQGDTQGQYF
NA TRBJ1-5 NA TRBV7-2 TGTGCCAGCAGCCTCCCGGGGGGGATGGGGCCCCAGCATTTT CASSLPGGMGPQHF
few TRBJ1-1 NA TRBV7-9 TGTTCCAGCAGCTCCAAGACCTTAGGGAGGGACACTGAAGCTTTCTTT CSSSSKTLGRDTEAFF
NA TRBJ2-1 NA TRBV6-1 TGTGCCAGCAGTGGGGGGCAGGGGGGCAATGAGCAGTTCTTC CASSGGQGGNEQFF
NA TRBJ1-4 NA TRBV6-1 TGTGCCAGCAGTGGATCCCGGGACATGAATGAAAAACTGTTTTTT CASSGSRDMNEKLFF
NA TRBJ2-3 NA TRBV7-2 TGTGCCAGCAGCTTTCCAGCTTGGGGCAATATCACAGATACGCAGTATTTT CASSFPAWGNITDTQYF
NA TRBJ2-7 TRBD2 TRBV6-6 TGTGCCAGCAGTCTACACGGCGGGGGGGCCTACGAGCAGTACTTC CASSLHGGGAYEQYF
NA TRBJ2-5 NA TRBV30 TGTGCCTGGAGTCCGCCAGGGCAAGAGACCCAGTACTTC CAWSPPGQETQYF
NA TRBJ2-1 NA TRBV19 TGTGCCAGTAGTATTGAACTAGCCGATCGAGAGCAGTTCTTC CASSIELADREQFF
NA TRBJ1-5 NA TRBV4-3 TGCGCCAGCAGCCGGCATGGGGGGTCCGATCAGCCCCAGCATTTT CASSRHGGSDQPQHF
few TRBJ2-3 NA TRBV6-1 TGTGCCAGCAGTGCGGGCAGGGGTGGGACAGATACGCAGTATTTT CASSAGRGGTDTQYF
NA TRBJ2-3 TRBD1 TRBV9 TGTGCCAGCAGCGCCCCCGGGACAGGGTCAGATACGCAGTATTTT CASSAPGTGSDTQYF
NA TRBJ1-2 NA TRBV9 TGTGCCAGCAGCGTAGAGGCCCTAGGGAGTGGCTACACCTTC CASSVEALGSGYTF
few TRBJ1-1 NA TRBV9 TGTGCCAGCAGCGTAGATCCGGGAGGCACTGAAGCTTTCTTT CASSVDPGGTEAFF
NA TRBJ2-6 NA TRBV19 TGTGCCAGTAAGGAGGTAAATGGGGCCAACGTCCTGACTTTC CASKEVNGANVLTF
NA TRBJ2-1 TRBD1 TRBV5-1 TGCGCCAGCAGCCCCCAAACCGGGACAGGGCTTGATGAGCAGTTCTTC CASSPQTGTGLDEQFF
NA TRBJ2-3 NA TRBV10-3 TGTGCCATCAGGTTTGGGGCCGAAGCGACAGATACGCAGTATTTT CAIRFGAEATDTQYF
NA TRBJ2-2 NA TRBV5-6 TGTGCCAGCAGCCCTGGACGGGACACCGGGGAGCTGTCTTTT CASSPGRDTGELSF
NA TRBJ2-5 TRBD2 TRBV2 TGTGCCAGCACCTCGCGTAGCGGGACGTACCAAGAGACCCAGTACTTC CASTSRSGTYQETQYF
NA TRBJ2-1 TRBD2 TRBV19 TGTGCCAGTAGTGGGCCGACTAGCGGGAAAGGGATTGAGCAGTTCTTC CASSGPTSGKGIEQFF
NA TRBJ1-1 NA TRBV21-1 TGTGCCAGCAGCGCCCGACAGGGAAGCACTGAAGCTTTCTTT CASSARQGSTEAFF
NA TRBJ2-2 NA TRBV19 TGTGCCAGTAGTATGACTGGCCTCTCGAACACCGGGGAGCTGTTTTTT CASSMTGLSNTGELFF
NA TRBJ2-1 NA TRBV19 TGTGCCAGTAGTGACTTAAGGGGTATCCCCTACAATGAGCAGTTCTTC CASSDLRGIPYNEQFF
NA TRBJ2-4 NA TRBV28 TGTGCCACCAGGGGGGGACAGACATGGGGAAACATTCAGTACTTC CATRGGQTWGNIQYF
NA TRBJ2-1 NA TRBV7-9 TGTGCCAGCAGCTTTTCAGTCAATGAGCAGTTCTTC CASSFSVNEQFF
NA TRBJ1-1 NA TRBV12-5 TGTGCTAGTGGTCACGGACTGATTAACACTGAAGCTTTCTTT CASGHGLINTEAFF
NA TRBJ1-1 NA TRBV30 TGTGCCTGGAAGGTGACAGGTAACACTGAAGCTTTCTTT CAWKVTGNTEAFF
NA TRBJ1-2 TRBD1 TRBV27 TGTGCCAGCAGTCCTCGGGACAGGGAGTATGGCTACACCTTC CASSPRDREYGYTF
NA TRBJ1-6 TRBD1 TRBV5-1 TGCGCCAGCAGCTTGGGGACAGGGGCGAATTCACCCCTCCACTTT CASSLGTGANSPLHF
NA TRBJ1-5 TRBD1 TRBV19 TGTGCCAGTAGTGGACAGGGTTATAGCAATCAGCCCCAGCATTTT CASSGQGYSNQPQHF
once TRBJ1-1 NA TRBV5-4 TGTGCCAGCAGCTTGGATTGGGCACCCAACACTGAAGCTTTCTTT CASSLDWAPNTEAFF
NA TRBJ2-7 TRBD1 TRBV30 TGTGCCTGGAGTGGGACAGGGGGCGCCCACGAGCAGTACTTC CAWSGTGGAHEQYF
NA TRBJ1-1 NA TRBV14 TGTGCCAGCAGCCCGCGTCGAAAGGGGATAATCCAGAACACTGAAGCTTTCTTT CASSPRRKGIIQNTEAFF
NA TRBJ1-1 NA TRBV18 TGTGCCAGCTCACTCTCAGGGCCGACGAACACTGAAGCTTTCTTT CASSLSGPTNTEAFF
NA TRBJ2-1 TRBD1 TRBV2 TGTGCCAGCCCCCCGGGGACAGGCTCCTACAATGAGCAGTTCTTC CASPPGTGSYNEQFF
NA TRBJ1-1 NA TRBV5-6 TGTGCCAGCAGCCCAGACAGTTCTGGCACTGAAGCTTTCTTT CASSPDSSGTEAFF
NA TRBJ2-7 TRBD1 TRBV30 TGTGCCTGGAGACTCACAGGGGCGAGTTACGAGCAGTACTTC CAWRLTGASYEQYF
NA TRBJ2-1 TRBD1 TRBV5-4 TGTGCCAGCAGCTTGAAGGGACAGGGGAACAATGAGCAGTTCTTC CASSLKGQGNNEQFF
NA TRBJ1-6 TRBD1 TRBV7-9 TGTGCCAGCGGCGGGGACAGCTCCTATAATTCACCCCTCCACTTT CASGGDSSYNSPLHF
NA TRBJ1-5 TRBD1 TRBV6-1 TGTGCCAGCAGTGAAGGGACAGGGAGTTCTAGGGGTCAGCCCCAGCATTTT CASSEGTGSSRGQPQHF
few TRBJ2-6 NA TRBV4-3 TGCGCCAGCAGCCAAGAATATCGGGGGACCGGGGCCAACGTCCTGACTTTC CASSQEYRGTGANVLTF
NA TRBJ1-5 TRBD1 TRBV9 TGTGCCAGCAGCCCCGGGACAGGGTTTGATCAGCCCCAGCATTTT CASSPGTGFDQPQHF
NA TRBJ2-3 NA TRBV7-7 TGTGCTAGCAGCTTAGGCGGGACTGCAGGAGATACGCAGTATTTT CASSLGGTAGDTQYF
NA TRBJ2-1 NA TRBV30 TGTGCCTGGAGTGTAGGAGCCCTTGAGCAGTTCTTC CAWSVGALEQFF
few TRBJ1-1 NA TRBV30 TGTGCCTGGAGGGCTTACACTGAAGCTTTCTTT CAWRAYTEAFF
NA TRBJ1-1 TRBD1 TRBV19 TGTGCCAGTAGTCCGGGGACAGCGAACACTGAAGCTTTCTTT CASSPGTANTEAFF
NA TRBJ2-3 TRBD2 TRBV11-1 TGTGCCAGCAGCCCGGGGCGGGAGAGCACAGATACGCAGTATTTT CASSPGRESTDTQYF
NA TRBJ2-1 TRBD1 TRBV19 TGTGCCAGTAGTATTGCGACAGGGGGCTACTATGAGCAGTTCTTC CASSIATGGYYEQFF
NA TRBJ2-4 NA TRBV9 TGTGCCAGCAGCGTAGGCGGGATCGCCAAAAACATTCAGTACTTC CASSVGGIAKNIQYF